These 28 T cell receptor beta chains share one sample of origin, sequenced in a study of CD8+CD57+ T cells in acquired aplastic anemia. All sequencing subjects had displayed CD8+CD57+ cell expansion on flow cytometry. The study profiled TCR beta VDJ and CDR3 using genomic DNA as template. TCRdb recomputed calls from the reads with MiXCR, one row per CDR3 protein. The sample has approximately 250,000 distinct CDR3 sequences; less than 85% are singletons. The sequenced sample consisted of sorted CD4+, CD8+, or CD8+CD57+ T cells (not recorded which) from PBMCs. These receptor sequences come from a human donor with aplastic anemia.

The chain recombines TRBV9 with TRBJ1-1; TRBD1 matches at 7 bases. CDR1 and CDR2 from the germline V gene are SGDLS and YYNGEE. With 3 bases clipped from V and 6 bases from J, the junction kept 17 bases outside the gene matches. The CDR3 has 17 residues. In DNA form, the CDR3 reads TGTGCCAGCAGCGGAGGGGGCAGTTCGGATACGCAGTCTGAAGCTTTCTTT. As protein: CASSGGGSSDTQSEAFF.

V usage is TRBV7-9 and J usage is TRBJ1-6; 7 positions match TRBD1. The germline V gene encodes CDR1 SEHNR and CDR2 FQNEAQ (reference sequence). J was trimmed by 7 bases and V by 6 bases; bases with no gene match: 6. The CDR3 has 14 amino acids. Here the CDR3 reads CASRPTGDNSPLHF. In DNA, the CDR3 is TGTGCCAGCAGGCCAACAGGGGACAATTCACCCCTCCACTTT.

The V call is TRBV14, the J call TRBJ1-1; TRBD1 aligns across 7 bases. CDR1 and CDR2 from the germline V gene are SGHDN and FVKESK. After removal of 2 bases from V and 10 bases from J, the junction contained 10 bases not matched to a gene. CDR3 length: 14 residues. The CDR3 region is CASSQTTGWEGAFF. The CDR3, as DNA: TGTGCCAGCAGCCAAACGACAGGGTGGGAGGGAGCTTTCTTT.

This clonotype was found a few times. The chain links TRBV25-1 to TRBJ1-4; TRBD1 matches 9 bases. Looked up from germline, CDR1 is MGHDK and CDR2 is SYGVNS. The CDR3 extends over 14 amino acids. Losses at the gene ends were 1 base for V and 6 bases for J; bases not matched to a gene: 0. DNA of the CDR3: TGTGCCAGCAGTGAATGGGACAGGGATGAAAAACTGTTTTTT. Amino acid sequence: CASSEWDRDEKLFF.

The chain is built from TRBV2 and TRBJ1-1; TRBD1 might be the D (6 bases). From germline, CDR1 is SNHLY and CDR2 FYNNEI. The CDR3 loop spans 15 amino acids. The V end lost 6 bases, the J end lost 13 bases, and 27 bases lay between the germline ends. CDR3 nucleotides: TGTGCCAGCAGCTTCGATCGCACAGGGACCCAGGATTTTTTCTTT. Its protein product is CASSFDRTGTQDFFF.

A note on this clonotype: Germline is not matched at one junction end, which may reflect a read error. The chain joins TRBV11-1 to TRBJ2-5, with 7 bases fitting TRBD2. CDR3 length equals 12 residues. CDR1 is SGHAT and CDR2 is FQDESV in the germline V gene (reference sequence). CDR3 sequence reads: CAGSGAGRTQYF. The CDR3 DNA follows: TGTGCCGGCAGCGGGGCTGGTAGGACCCAGTACTTC.

This clonotype was seen only a few times. V is TRBV29-1 and J is TRBJ1-1; D gene ambiguous. The V end lost 7 bases, the J end lost 1 base, and 10 bases lay between the germline ends. CDR3 length: 12 residues. Germline CDR1 SQVTM, CDR2 ANQGSEA. The CDR3 DNA reads as TGCAGCGGGACCGGGCCGAACACTGAAGCTTTCTTT. Translation: CSGTGPNTEAFF.

A word on this clonotype: A junction boundary mismatches the germline segment, possibly from a read error. The chain couples TRBV7-2 to TRBJ2-2, with D maybe TRBD1 (5 bases). The CDR3 totals 15 residues. The germline V gene encodes CDR1 SGHTA and CDR2 FQGNSA. The CDR3 bases are TGTGCCAGCAGCCCCCTTGGGGTGGACACCCGGGAGCTGTTTTTT. Protein sequence: CASSPLGVDTRELFF.

The V gene is TRBV7-8, the J gene TRBJ1-1; tentatively, D is TRBD1 (5 bases). The CDR3 extends over 15 amino acids. Trimming cost V 0 bases and J 13 bases, with 21 bases left between them. In germline, CDR1 is SGHVS, CDR2 FQNEAQ. DNA of the CDR3: TGTGCCAGCAGCTTAGCGGGAGTCCGACAGATACGCAGTTTCTTT. Protein product: CASSLAGVRQIRSFF.

J is TRBJ1-6 and V is TRBV5-1, with D unclear. Trimming took off 0 bases at V and 8 bases at J, with 15 bases between the two ends. This CDR3 has 16 residues. CDR1 is SGHRS and CDR2 is YFSETQ in the germline V gene. CDR3 nucleotide sequence: TGCGCCAGCAGCTTGGAGGCAGGCCCTGTCCATTCACCCCTCCACTTT. Residues: CASSLEAGPVHSPLHF.

V usage is TRBV7-9 and J usage is TRBJ1-6, with TRBD1 matching 9 bases. V lost 10 bases, J lost 14 bases, and 9 bases stayed unmatched. The CDR3 length is 12 residues. Germline CDR1 is SEHNR and CDR2 is FQNEAQ (reference sequence). The CDR3 loop is CAISDRQGALHF. CDR3 DNA sequence: TGTGCCATCAGTGATCGACAGGGGGCCCTCCACTTT.

This clonotype was counted once. The V gene is TRBV5-4, the J gene TRBJ2-7; 10 bases map to TRBD1. V was clipped by 0 bases and J by 2 bases; unmatched bases: 5. The CDR3 covers 16 residues. Germline CDR1 and CDR2: SGHNT and YYREEE (reference sequence). The CDR3 DNA reads as TGTGCCAGCAGCTTGGGAGGGACAGGGGCCCCCTACGAGCAGTACTTC. This gives the protein CASSLGGTGAPYEQYF.

Comment on this clonotype: The junction shows a germline mismatch at one end, possibly a read error. The chain links TRBV7-2 to TRBJ1-1, with a possible D match to TRBD1 (6 bases). Germline CDR1 is SGHTA and CDR2 is FQGNSA. The CDR3 has 15 residues. The CDR3 loop is CASSLERTADTEDFF. CDR3 DNA sequence: TGTGCCAGCAGCTTAGAGCGGACAGCGGACACTGAAGATTTCTTT.

The chain employs TRBV5-6 and TRBJ2-5; 8 bases match TRBD2. The junction had 8 bases not matched to a gene; V was cut back by 4 bases and J by 0 bases. This CDR3 contains 16 residues. In germline, CDR1 is SGHDT, CDR2 YYEEEE. The CDR3 nucleotides read TGTGCCAGCAGCGAGGGTGGCGGGGGGTACCAAGAGACCCAGTACTTC. Translation gives CASSEGGGGYQETQYF.

V gene TRBV9 combines with J gene TRBJ2-5; no clear D. Germline values: CDR1 SGDLS, CDR2 YYNGEE. Trimming cost V 2 bases and J 11 bases, with 22 bases left between them. The CDR3 spans 15 residues. CDR3 coding DNA: TGTGCCAGCAGCGTCGACCGCGCCACCTATAATTCACAGTACTTC. It is translated as CASSVDRATYNSQYF.

This clonotype was detected a few times. The J gene is TRBJ1-5, the V gene TRBV2; no definite D call. Germline V gene data show CDR1 as SNHLY and CDR2 as FYNNEI. CDR3 length: 14 amino acids. With 6 bases removed from V and 7 bases from J, the gap between germline ends came to 16 bases. CDR3 amino acids: CASRTGGTLQPQHF. Here the CDR3 DNA reads TGTGCCAGCAGAACGGGCGGCACACTCCAGCCCCAGCATTTT.

The rearrangement links TRBV5-6 to TRBJ2-1, with TRBD2 as a possible D gene (6 bases). V lost 1 base and J 7 bases, leaving 12 bases between the germline ends. The CDR3 extends over 14 amino acids. Germline lookup yields CDR1 SGHDT and CDR2 YYEEEE. In nucleotides, the CDR3 is TGTGCCAGCAGCTTGCTAGAGGGAGGTAATGAGCAGTTCTTC. Translated, it gives CASSLLEGGNEQFF.

The chain is built from TRBV7-9 and TRBJ2-7; D perhaps matches TRBD2 (6 bases). Germline CDR1 and CDR2: SEHNR and FQNEAQ (reference sequence). V lost 3 bases to trimming and J lost 2 bases, with 23 bases between them. This CDR3 has 18 residues. The CDR3 here is CASSFHRGGASLAYEQYV. The CDR3 nucleotides read TGTGCCAGCAGCTTTCATAGAGGCGGGGCAAGCCTTGCCTACGAGCAGTACGTC.

V gene TRBV9 combines with J gene TRBJ2-3, with D unresolved. The V gene's germline CDR1 is SGDLS and CDR2 YYNGEE. Trimming left V 4 bases short and J 11 bases short, with 20 bases between. There are 14 residues in the CDR3. DNA for the CDR3: TGTGCCAGCAGCCCCGCCGTAGACCCCTATAAGCAGTATTTT. Its translation: CASSPAVDPYKQYF. Full variable domain (missing parts from reference TRBV9 and TRBJ2-3): DSGVTQTPKHLITATGQRVTLRCSPRSGDLSVYWYQQSLDQGLQFLIQYYNGEERAKGNILERFSAQQFPDLHSELNLSSLELGDSALYFCASSPAVDPYKQYFGPGTRLTVL.

The chain employs TRBV20-1 and TRBJ1-5; D is unresolved. The CDR3 length is 14 residues. From germline, CDR1 is DFQATT and CDR2 SNEGSKA (reference sequence). V lost 6 bases to trimming and J lost 8 bases, with 20 bases between them. The CDR3 spells CSASSWVRKKPQHF. The CDR3, as DNA: TGCAGTGCCAGTAGTTGGGTACGCAAGAAGCCCCAGCATTTT.

The chain has TRBV12-5 and TRBJ1-1, with 7 positions matching TRBD1. The CDR3 totals 17 residues. The germline CDR1 and CDR2 sequences are LGHNT and FRNRAP. CDR3 DNA: TGTGCCAGCAGTACGGGGGACCGACAGGGAGGAAACACTGAAGCTTTCTTT. The encoded protein is CASSTGDRQGGNTEAFF.

The chain couples TRBV2 to TRBJ2-5; weak D call: TRBD2 (7 bases). Germline V gene data show CDR1 as SNHLY and CDR2 as FYNNEI. The CDR3 loop spans 15 amino acids. V was shortened by 6 bases and J by 1 base, with 15 bases between the two germline ends. For the CDR3, the DNA is TGTGCCAGCAGAGCCAGGCGGGGGCCCCAAGAGACCCAGTACTTC. Protein: CASRARRGPQETQYF.

Ten or more counts support this clonotype. The genes are TRBV9 and TRBJ2-3; D is possibly TRBD1 (6 bases). The V end was cut by 3 bases, the J end by 2 bases, with 16 bases between. Looked up from germline, CDR1 is SGDLS and CDR2 is YYNGEE. The CDR3 is 16 amino acids. This chain's CDR3 is CASSATGTYSTDTQYF. The CDR3 DNA follows: TGTGCCAGCAGCGCCACCGGGACATATTCCACAGATACGCAGTATTTT.

The genes are TRBV7-8 and TRBJ2-3; the D gene is possibly TRBD2 (6 bases). Germline V gene lookup returns CDR1 SGHVS and CDR2 FQNEAQ. V was clipped by 3 bases and J by 8 bases, with 15 bases between them. This CDR3 region has 14 residues. CDR3 loop: CASSFEGGRATQYF. CDR3 in DNA: TGTGCCAGCAGCTTTGAGGGAGGCCGGGCTACGCAGTATTTT.

Points on this clonotype: One end of the junction does not line up with germline, which may come from a read error. The rearrangement joins TRBV2 to TRBJ2-3; 8 positions match TRBD2. Germline CDR1 SNHLY, CDR2 FYNNEI. The CDR3 covers 13 residues. In nucleotides, the CDR3 is TGTTCCAGCGGGGGCGCTGGCACAGATACGCAGTATTTT. It specifies CSSGGAGTDTQYF.

V gene TRBV20-1 combines with J gene TRBJ2-5, with 11 positions matching TRBD2. Per germline, CDR1 DFQATT and CDR2 SNEGSKA (reference sequence). J gave up 6 bases and V 6 bases, and 12 bases lay outside the gene matches. The CDR3 runs 15 residues. This CDR3 is CSATGTSGYNKTQYF. In DNA, the CDR3 is TGCAGTGCAACCGGGACTAGCGGATACAATAAGACCCAGTACTTC.

The rearrangement joins TRBV7-9 to TRBJ2-3, with TRBD2 identical over 7 bases. CDR3 length: 14 amino acids. Germline-derived CDR1 and CDR2 are SEHNR and FQNEAQ (reference sequence). V dropped 0 bases and J dropped 10; count of bases not matched to a gene: 7. The CDR3 DNA sequence: TGTGCCAGCAGCTTAGCGGGAGGGCACGTTTCGCAGTATTTT. Translation: CASSLAGGHVSQYF. Looking up the rest from reference TRBV7-9 and TRBJ2-3 gives the full variable domain: DTGVSQNPRHKITKRGQNVTFRCDPISEHNRLYWYRQTLGQGPEFLTYFQNEAQLEKSRLLSDRFSAERPKGSFSTLEIQRTEQGDSAMYLCASSLAGGHVSQYFGPGTRLTVL.

The chain carries TRBV7-8 and TRBJ2-1; D unresolved. The germline V gene encodes CDR1 SGHVS and CDR2 FQNEAQ. CDR3 length equals 16 residues. The V gene lost 3 bases and the J gene lost 13 bases, with 25 bases spanning the gap. CDR3: CASSFQRGRDTQDQFF. The CDR3 coding sequence is TGTGCCAGCAGCTTTCAGAGAGGTCGCGATACGCAGGATCAGTTCTTC.